This T cell receptor beta chain was sequenced in a study of T cells after yellow fever vaccination. Study conclusions and caveats: Across the CD4 and CD8 compartments, a small share of clonotypes was present in both.

A 5'RACE template-switching step, the method used to make TCR cDNA, added a universal primer site and UMIs. TCRdb re-called the 5' RACE reads through MiXCR, storing one row per CDR3 protein. There are 300,000 to 450,000 distinct CDR3 sequences in the sample; roughly 6.2% occur only once, and 15% lies in the top ten. The germline V and J ends were trimmed by 2 bases and 8 bases, with 16 bases remaining between them. Per germline, CDR1 DFQATT and CDR2 SNEGSKA (reference sequence). The CDR3 is 14 residues long. Concerning this clonotype itself: Its antigen is undetermined.

This chain joins TRBV20-1 and TRBJ2-1; unclear D gene. The TCR sequence derives from a man aged 25 to 45 who received the YFV17D yellow fever vaccine. The starting material was PBMCs, obtained 5 days after the yellow fever booster vaccination. CDR3 sequence: CSARRTSHADEQFF. CDR3 bases: TGCAGTGCTAGAAGGACCTCTCACGCGGATGAGCAGTTCTTC.